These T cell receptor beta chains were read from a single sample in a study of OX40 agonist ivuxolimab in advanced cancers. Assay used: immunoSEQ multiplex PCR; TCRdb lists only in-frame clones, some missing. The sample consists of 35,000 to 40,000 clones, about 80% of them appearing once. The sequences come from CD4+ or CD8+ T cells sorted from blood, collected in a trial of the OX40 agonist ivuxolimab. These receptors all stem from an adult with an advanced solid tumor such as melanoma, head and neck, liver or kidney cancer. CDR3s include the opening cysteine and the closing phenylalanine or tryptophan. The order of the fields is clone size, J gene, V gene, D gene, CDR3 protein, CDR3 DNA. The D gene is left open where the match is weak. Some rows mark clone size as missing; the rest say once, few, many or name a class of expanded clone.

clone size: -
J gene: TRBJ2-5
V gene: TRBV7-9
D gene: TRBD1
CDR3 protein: CASSFYRDRETQYF
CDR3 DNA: TGTGCCAGCAGCTTTTACCGGGACAGGGAGACCCAGTACTTC

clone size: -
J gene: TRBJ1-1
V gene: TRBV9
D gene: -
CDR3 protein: CASSGPGTTAEAFF
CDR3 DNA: TGTGCCAGCAGCGGTCCCGGGACAACCGCTGAAGCTTTCTTT

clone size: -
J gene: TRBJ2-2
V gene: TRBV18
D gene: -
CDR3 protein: CASSPQVQAKFTGELFF
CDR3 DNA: TGTGCCAGCTCACCACAGGTCCAGGCCAAATTCACCGGGGAGCTGTTTTTT

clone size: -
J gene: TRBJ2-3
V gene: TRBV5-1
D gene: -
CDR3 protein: CASSHGLPTQYF
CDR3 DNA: TGCGCCAGCAGCCACGGACTACCAACGCAGTATTTT

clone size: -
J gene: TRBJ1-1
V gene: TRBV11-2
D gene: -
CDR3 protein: CASSLRQNTEAFF
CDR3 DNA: TGTGCCAGCAGCCTGAGACAGAACACTGAAGCTTTCTTT

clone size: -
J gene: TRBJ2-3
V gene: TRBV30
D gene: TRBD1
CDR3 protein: CAWSRQGPDTQYF
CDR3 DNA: TGTGCCTGGAGTCGACAGGGCCCAGATACGCAGTATTTT

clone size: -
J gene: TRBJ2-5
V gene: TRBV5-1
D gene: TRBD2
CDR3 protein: CASSPGLARETQYF
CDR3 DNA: TGCGCCAGCAGCCCGGGACTAGCAAGAGAGACCCAGTACTTC

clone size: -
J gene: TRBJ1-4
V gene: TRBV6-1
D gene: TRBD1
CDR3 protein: CASSETGARLFF
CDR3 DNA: TGTGCCAGCAGTGAAACAGGGGCTAGGCTGTTTTTT

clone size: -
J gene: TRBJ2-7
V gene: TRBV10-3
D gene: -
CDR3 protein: CASSYRQTPTGGQYF
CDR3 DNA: TGTGCCAGCAGTTACCGGCAGACCCCTACGGGCGGGCAGTACTTC

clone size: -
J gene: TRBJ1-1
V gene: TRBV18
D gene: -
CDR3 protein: CASSPPAKSGRNTEAFF
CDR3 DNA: TGTGCCAGCTCACCTCCTGCAAAGTCCGGGAGGAACACTGAAGCTTTCTTT

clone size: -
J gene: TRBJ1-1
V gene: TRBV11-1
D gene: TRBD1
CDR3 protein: CASRRTGAGGAFF
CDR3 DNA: TGTGCCAGCAGACGAACAGGGGCTGGGGGTGCTTTCTTT

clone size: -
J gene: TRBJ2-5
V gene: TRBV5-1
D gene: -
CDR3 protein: CASSPGEETQYF
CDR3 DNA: TGCGCCAGCAGTCCAGGCGAAGAGACCCAGTACTTC

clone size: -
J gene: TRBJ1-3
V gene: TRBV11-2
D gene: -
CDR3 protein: CASTQGSGNTIYF
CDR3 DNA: TGTGCCAGTACTCAGGGGTCTGGAAACACCATATATTTT

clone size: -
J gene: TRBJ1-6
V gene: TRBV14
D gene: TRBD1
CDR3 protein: CASSVRGRGSPLHF
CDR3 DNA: TGTGCCAGCAGTGTTAGGGGGCGCGGTTCACCCCTCCACTTT

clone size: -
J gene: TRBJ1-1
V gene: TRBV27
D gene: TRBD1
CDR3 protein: CASSFGPDRVAFF
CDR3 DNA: TGTGCCAGCAGTTTTGGCCCGGACAGGGTAGCTTTCTTT

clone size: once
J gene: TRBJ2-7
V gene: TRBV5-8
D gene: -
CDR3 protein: CASSVVGGEGYEQYF
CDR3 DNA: TGTGCCAGCAGCGTGGTGGGGGGCGAAGGATACGAGCAGTACTTC

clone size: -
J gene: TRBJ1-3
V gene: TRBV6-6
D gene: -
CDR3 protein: CASSPSIRGWGNTIYF
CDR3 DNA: TGTGCCAGCAGTCCCTCGATCCGCGGGTGGGGAAACACCATATATTTT

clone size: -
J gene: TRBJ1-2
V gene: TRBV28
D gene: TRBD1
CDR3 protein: CASSLSGQGGGYTF
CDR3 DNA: TGTGCCAGCAGTTTATCCGGACAGGGTGGGGGCTACACCTTC

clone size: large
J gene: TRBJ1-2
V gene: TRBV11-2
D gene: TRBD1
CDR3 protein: CASSSAGQGHVWYGYTF
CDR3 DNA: TGTGCCAGCAGCTCAGCGGGACAGGGACATGTGTGGTATGGCTACACCTTC

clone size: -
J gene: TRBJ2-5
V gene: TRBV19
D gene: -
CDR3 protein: CASSLQYQETQYF
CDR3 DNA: TGTGCCAGCTCGCTACAGTACCAAGAGACCCAGTACTTC

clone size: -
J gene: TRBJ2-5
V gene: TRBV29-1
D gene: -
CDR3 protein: CSVEGLRGSAETQYF
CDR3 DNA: TGCAGCGTTGAAGGCTTGCGGGGATCCGCAGAGACCCAGTACTTC

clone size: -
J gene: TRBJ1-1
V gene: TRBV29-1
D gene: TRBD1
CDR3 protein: CSVGTGAIRKAFF
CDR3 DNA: TGCAGCGTTGGGACAGGGGCGATCAGGAAAGCTTTCTTT

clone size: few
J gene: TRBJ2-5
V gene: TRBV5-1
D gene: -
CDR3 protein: CASSLGPWAGSETQYF
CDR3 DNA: TGCGCCAGCAGCTTGGGGCCCTGGGCGGGCAGTGAGACCCAGTACTTC

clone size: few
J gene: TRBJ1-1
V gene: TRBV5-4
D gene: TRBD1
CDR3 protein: CASSLGGTGERAFF
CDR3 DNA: TGTGCCAGCAGCTTGGGTGGGACAGGGGAGAGAGCTTTCTTT

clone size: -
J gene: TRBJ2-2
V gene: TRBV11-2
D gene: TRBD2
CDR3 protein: CASSVSGGAGTGELFF
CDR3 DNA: TGTGCCAGCAGCGTTAGCGGGGGGGCAGGCACCGGGGAGCTGTTTTTT

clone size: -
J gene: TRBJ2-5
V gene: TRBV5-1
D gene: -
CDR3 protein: CASSLDRGTTDPQYF
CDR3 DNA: TGCGCCAGCAGCTTGGACCGGGGAACCACCGACCCCCAGTACTTC

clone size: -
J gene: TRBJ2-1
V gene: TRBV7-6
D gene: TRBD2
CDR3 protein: CASTGLAGGPLLNEQFF
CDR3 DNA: TGTGCCAGCACTGGACTAGCGGGGGGGCCATTGCTCAATGAGCAGTTCTTC

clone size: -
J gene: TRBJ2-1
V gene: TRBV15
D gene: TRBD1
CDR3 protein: CATSRDRAANEQFF
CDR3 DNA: TGTGCCACCAGCCGGGACAGGGCCGCCAATGAGCAGTTCTTC

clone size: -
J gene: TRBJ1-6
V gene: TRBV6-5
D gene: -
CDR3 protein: CASRGSGYNSPLHF
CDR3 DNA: TGTGCCAGCAGAGGCAGTGGCTATAATTCACCCCTCCACTTT

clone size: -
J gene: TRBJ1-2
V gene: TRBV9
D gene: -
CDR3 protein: CASSVDGQLYGYTF
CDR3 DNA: TGTGCCAGCAGCGTAGACGGACAGCTCTATGGCTACACCTTC

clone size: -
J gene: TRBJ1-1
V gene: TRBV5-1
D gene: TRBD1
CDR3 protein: CASSFGQGAQAFF
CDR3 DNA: TGCGCCAGCAGCTTTGGTCAGGGGGCACAAGCTTTCTTT

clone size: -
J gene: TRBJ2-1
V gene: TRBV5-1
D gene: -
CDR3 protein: CASSVGPRGTYNEQFF
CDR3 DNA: TGCGCCAGCAGCGTGGGACCCCGGGGAACCTACAATGAGCAGTTCTTC

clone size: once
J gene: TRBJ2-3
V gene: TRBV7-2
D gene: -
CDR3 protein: CASSLAGGTDTQYF
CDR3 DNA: TGTGCCAGCAGCTTAGCCGGGGGCACAGATACGCAGTATTTT

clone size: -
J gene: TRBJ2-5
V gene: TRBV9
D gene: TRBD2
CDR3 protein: CASSPWGGGASETQYF
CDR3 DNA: TGTGCCAGCAGCCCGTGGGGCGGGGGGGCCTCAGAGACCCAGTACTTC

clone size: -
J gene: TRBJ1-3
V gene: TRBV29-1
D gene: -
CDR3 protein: CSVGEPGSNTIYF
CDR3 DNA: TGCAGCGTTGGAGAGCCCGGTAGCAACACCATATATTTT

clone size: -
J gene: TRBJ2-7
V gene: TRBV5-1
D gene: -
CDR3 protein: CASSFSPDYEQYF
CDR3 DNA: TGCGCCAGCAGCTTTAGCCCAGACTACGAGCAGTACTTC

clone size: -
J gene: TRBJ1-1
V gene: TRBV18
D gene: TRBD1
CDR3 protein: CASSQGQGLEAFF
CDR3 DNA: TGTGCCAGCTCACAGGGACAGGGACTGGAGGCTTTCTTT

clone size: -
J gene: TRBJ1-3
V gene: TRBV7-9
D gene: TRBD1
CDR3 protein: CASSPGQEERNTIYF
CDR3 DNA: TGTGCCAGCAGCCCGGGACAGGAGGAACGAAACACCATATATTTT

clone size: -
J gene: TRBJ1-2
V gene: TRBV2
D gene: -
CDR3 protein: CASTLEGQGGGYTF
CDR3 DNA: TGTGCCAGCACCCTCGAGGGGCAGGGAGGTGGCTACACCTTC

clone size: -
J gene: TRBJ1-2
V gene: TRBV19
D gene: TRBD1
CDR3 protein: CASSIGDRVYYGYTF
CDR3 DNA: TGTGCCAGTAGTATTGGGGACAGGGTCTACTATGGCTACACCTTC

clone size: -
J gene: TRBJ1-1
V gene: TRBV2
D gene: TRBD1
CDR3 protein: CASKEQGANEAFF
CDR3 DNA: TGTGCCAGCAAGGAACAGGGGGCGAATGAAGCTTTCTTT

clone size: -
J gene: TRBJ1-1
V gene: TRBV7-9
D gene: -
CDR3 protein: CASSREAEAFF
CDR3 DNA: TGTGCCAGCAGCAGGGAAGCTGAAGCTTTCTTT

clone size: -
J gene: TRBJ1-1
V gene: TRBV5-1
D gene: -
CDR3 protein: CASSPAGWDTEAFF
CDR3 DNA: TGCGCCAGCAGCCCGGCAGGGTGGGACACTGAAGCTTTCTTT

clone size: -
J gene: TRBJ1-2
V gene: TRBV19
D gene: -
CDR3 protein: CASSIDWGNGYTF
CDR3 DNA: TGTGCCAGTAGTATAGATTGGGGCAATGGCTACACCTTC

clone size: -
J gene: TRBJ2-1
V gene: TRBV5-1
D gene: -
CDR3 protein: CASSLEFLGTYNEQFF
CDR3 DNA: TGCGCCAGCAGCTTGGAGTTTCTGGGGACCTACAATGAGCAGTTCTTC

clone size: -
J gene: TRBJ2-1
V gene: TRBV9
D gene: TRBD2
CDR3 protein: CASSERLAPYNEQFF
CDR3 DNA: TGTGCCAGCAGCGAGCGACTAGCACCTTACAATGAGCAGTTCTTC

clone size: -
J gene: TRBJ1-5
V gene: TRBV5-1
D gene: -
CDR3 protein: CASSLVGDRNQPQHF
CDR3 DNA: TGCGCCAGCAGCTTGGTTGGAGACCGGAATCAGCCCCAGCATTTT

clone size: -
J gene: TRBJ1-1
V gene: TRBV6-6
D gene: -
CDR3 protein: CASGILGENTEAFF
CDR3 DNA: TGTGCCAGTGGGATCCTAGGGGAGAACACTGAAGCTTTCTTT

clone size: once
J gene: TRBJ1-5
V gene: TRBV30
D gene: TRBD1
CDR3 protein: CAWRGDSYQPQHF
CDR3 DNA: TGTGCCTGGAGGGGGGACAGTTATCAGCCCCAGCATTTT

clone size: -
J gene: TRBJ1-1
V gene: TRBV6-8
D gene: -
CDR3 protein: CASKYSKNTEAFF
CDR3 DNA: TGTGCCAGCAAGTACTCAAAGAACACTGAAGCTTTCTTT

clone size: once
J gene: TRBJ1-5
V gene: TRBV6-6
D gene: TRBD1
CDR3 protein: CASRDTGGRPQHF
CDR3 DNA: TGTGCCAGCAGGGATACAGGGGGCAGGCCCCAGCATTTT

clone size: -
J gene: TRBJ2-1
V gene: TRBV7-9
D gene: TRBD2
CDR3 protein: CASSLGAGGRNEQFF
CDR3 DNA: TGTGCCAGCAGCTTAGGAGCGGGGGGGCGCAATGAGCAGTTCTTC

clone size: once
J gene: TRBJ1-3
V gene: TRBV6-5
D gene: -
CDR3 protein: CASSYIGNTIYF
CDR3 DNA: TGTGCCAGCAGTTATATCGGAAACACCATATATTTT

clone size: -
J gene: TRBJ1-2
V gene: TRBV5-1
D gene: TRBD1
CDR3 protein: CASSIDREHYGYTF
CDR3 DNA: TGCGCCAGCAGCATCGACAGGGAACACTATGGCTACACCTTC

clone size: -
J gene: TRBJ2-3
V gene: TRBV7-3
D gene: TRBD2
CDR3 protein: CASSSSILAGASTDTQYF
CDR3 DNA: TGTGCCAGCAGCTCCTCTATCCTAGCGGGGGCAAGCACAGATACGCAGTATTTT